The 10 T cell receptor beta chains in this list originate from one sample, sequenced in a study of post-analysis software for immune sequencing data. General study findings and limits: About five TRBV segments occurring more often in patients than controls included TRBV5-6, TRBV5-1 and TRBV20-1.

cDNA libraries for TCR beta contained unique molecular identifiers. TCRdb independently ran MiXCR on the PCR reads; one entry per CDR3 protein. The sample gives roughly 700,000 distinct CDR3 sequences, 25% to 30% of which show up once; approximately 0.6% is in the top ten. No antigens are known for them. The sequencing sample was made of blood. The receptors here all came from a girl aged 10-17 years with multiple sclerosis.

This clonotype was seen only a few times. The chain has TRBV7-2 and TRBJ2-5; D is tentatively TRBD1 or TRBD2 (5 bases each). Germline CDR1 is SGHTA and CDR2 is FQGNSA. The CDR3 loop spans 13 amino acids. Trimming left V 5 bases short and J 3 bases short, with 10 bases between. The CDR3 region is CASSRGDEETQYF. The CDR3 bases are TGTGCCAGCAGCCGAGGGGATGAAGAGACCCAGTACTTC. Using reference TRBV7-2 and TRBJ2-5 for the parts outside the CDR3, the full variable domain is GAGVSQSPSNKVTEKGKDVELRCDPISGHTALYWYRQSLGQGLEFLIYFQGNSAPDKSGLPSDRFSAERTGGSVSTLTIQRTQQEDSAVYLCASSRGDEETQYFGPGTRLLVL.

In DNA, the CDR3 is TGCAGTGCTAGATCGGAAGGGTGGGGCCATAGCAATCAGCCCCAGCATTTT. Amino acids: CSARSEGWGHSNQPQHF. The chain combines TRBV20-1 with TRBJ1-5, with a possible D match to TRBD1 (5 bases). The CDR3 has 17 residues. V shed 2 bases and J shed 0 bases, with 17 bases lying between them. Germline V lookup: CDR1 DFQATT, CDR2 SNEGSKA (reference sequence).

The V and J genes are TRBV9 and TRBJ2-2; no clear D gene. The CDR3 has 14 amino acids. Germline loops: CDR1 SGDLS, CDR2 YYNGEE. Between the trimmed V and J ends, which lost 0 bases and 5 bases, there was a span of 8 bases. The CDR3 sequence is CASSVGAETGELFF. CDR3 sequence (DNA): TGTGCCAGCAGCGTAGGTGCGGAGACCGGGGAGCTGTTTTTT.

The V call is TRBV10-3, the J call TRBJ1-3, with 9 bases matching TRBD1. The length of the CDR3 is 13 residues. V dropped 10 bases and J dropped 6; count of bases not matched to a gene: 7. Germline CDR1 and CDR2: ENHRY and SYGVKD. The CDR3 nucleotides are TGTGCCACCGGGGACAGGGCTGCAAACACCATATATTTT. It translates to CATGDRAANTIYF.

This clonotype was counted between two and nine times. The V gene is TRBV5-1, the J gene TRBJ2-3; 7 nucleotides align to TRBD1. Germline values: CDR1 SGHRS, CDR2 YFSETQ. The CDR3 spans 16 residues. V lost 4 bases and J lost 0; bases outside the gene matches: 8. The CDR3 spells CASSITGVSSTDTQYF. CDR3 sequence (DNA): TGCGCCAGCAGCATAACAGGGGTTTCTAGCACAGATACGCAGTATTTT. Supplemented by reference TRBV5-1 and TRBJ2-3, the full variable domain reads KAGVTQTPRYLIKTRGQQVTLSCSPISGHRSVSWYQQTPGQGLQFLFEYFSETQRNKGNFPGRFSGRQFSNSRSEMNVSTLELGDSALYLCASSITGVSSTDTQYFGPGTRLTVL.

The chain couples TRBV15 to TRBJ2-4, with D possibly being TRBD1 or TRBD2 (6 bases each). The ends were cut back, 3 bases at V and 1 base at J, with 16 bases in the middle. The CDR3 is 17 residues long. From germline, CDR1 is LNHNV and CDR2 YYDKDF (reference sequence). The CDR3 sequence: CATSRPSGAEAKNIQYF. Here the CDR3 DNA reads TGTGCCACCAGCAGGCCTTCGGGGGCGGAGGCCAAAAACATTCAGTACTTC. The variable domain in full, with the rest retrieved from reference TRBV15 and TRBJ2-4, is DAMVIQNPRYQVTQFGKPVTLSCSQTLNHNVMYWYQQKSSQAPKLLFHYYDKDFNNEADTPDNFQSRRPNTSFCFLDIRSPGLGDTAMYLCATSRPSGAEAKNIQYFGAGTRLSVL.

There are a few counts of this clonotype. The genes are TRBV9 and TRBJ2-5, with TRBD2 matching 7 bases. Germline V CDR1 and CDR2: SGDLS, YYNGEE. The CDR3 has 14 amino acids. V lost 0 bases and J lost 5; bases outside the gene matches: 4. CDR3 residues: CASSVEKRGETQYF. DNA for the CDR3: TGTGCCAGCAGCGTAGAAAAGCGGGGCGAGACCCAGTACTTC.

V and J are TRBV7-9 and TRBJ2-3, with D possibly being TRBD1 (5 bases). The CDR3 is 11 amino acids. Germline assignment: CDR1 SEHNR and CDR2 FQNEAQ (reference sequence). V shed 7 bases and J shed 8 bases, with 10 bases lying between them. CDR3 DNA sequence: TGTGCCAGCACCCCACAGGCTACGCAGTATTTT. Its translation is CASTPQATQYF.

There are a few counts of this clonotype. The chain joins TRBV20-1 to TRBJ1-5, with 8 bases lining up with TRBD1. Germline V lookup: CDR1 DFQATT, CDR2 SNEGSKA (reference sequence). This CDR3 has 15 residues. The junction had 10 bases not matched to a gene; V was cut back by 6 bases and J by 3 bases. CDR3 residues: CSALDGQGANQPQHF. Written as DNA, the CDR3 is TGCAGTGCCTTAGATGGACAGGGCGCCAATCAGCCCCAGCATTTT.

This clonotype was detected a few times. The chain combines TRBV12-3 or TRBV12-4 with TRBJ2-7; tentatively, D is TRBD1 or TRBD2 (6 bases each). The CDR3 spans 14 residues. V lost 2 bases and J 4 bases, leaving 12 bases between the germline ends. CDR3 nucleotides: TGTGCCAGCAGTTTACGGGGGCGTCCTTACGAGCAGTACTTC. This gives the protein CASSLRGRPYEQYF.